A selection of T cell receptor beta chains follows, all from one sample in a study of blood T cell repertoires in COVID-19. Libraries were prepared by immunoSEQ multiplex PCR; TCRdb keeps only in-frame clonotypes and omits some of them. This sample has some 260,000 clones, with around 87% found just once. Sequencing was carried out using PBMCs or T cells enriched from blood (not recorded which). Every receptor here comes from a woman aged 30 to 39 with acute COVID-19. Both conserved end residues are part of each CDR3. Each record gives: V gene, J gene, D gene, clone size, CDR3 DNA, CDR3 protein. D genes are given only for firm matches. Clone size appears in some rows only: once, few, many, or a class for an expanded clone.

>TRBV2|TRBJ1-1|.|.
TGTGCCAGCAGTGAGTGGACAGCCCTGAACACTGAAGCTTTCTTT
CASSEWTALNTEAFF
>TRBV3-1/TRBV3-2|TRBJ2-5|TRBD2|.
TGTGCCAGCAGCCCCTGGGTAGCGGGCCCCTCCGATAGGCAAGAGACCCAGTACTTC
CASSPWVAGPSDRQETQYF
>TRBV12-3/TRBV12-4|TRBJ2-2|.|.
TGTGCCAGCAGTTTTTCTGAGACCGGGGAGCTGTTTTTT
CASSFSETGELFF
>TRBV6-6|TRBJ2-7|TRBD1|.
TGTGCCAGCAGTTACGAGGACAGGGTCTACGAGCAGTACTTC
CASSYEDRVYEQYF
>TRBV19|TRBJ2-2|TRBD2|.
TGTGCCAGTAGCAGCCCCGGGGGGGCCGTTATCGGGGAGCTGTTTTTT
CASSSPGGAVIGELFF
>TRBV19|TRBJ2-1|TRBD2|.
TGTGCCAGTAGTTTTGCGGGAGCCCAGTTCTTC
CASSFAGAQFF
>TRBV19|TRBJ2-1|TRBD1|few
TGTGCCAGTAGTATAGTACAGGGGCAGAATGAGCAGTTCTTC
CASSIVQGQNEQFF
>TRBV10-3|TRBJ2-3|TRBD1|.
TGTGCCATCAGACTTGGACAGGGAGGCACAGATACGCAGTATTTT
CAIRLGQGGTDTQYF
>TRBV7-9|TRBJ2-7|.|.
TGTGCCAGCAGCCCTGGGCAGTACTACGAGCAGTACTTC
CASSPGQYYEQYF
>TRBV6-5|TRBJ2-7|.|.
TGTGCCAGCAGTTCCGGGACACCTTCCTACGAGCAGTACTTC
CASSSGTPSYEQYF
>TRBV3-1/TRBV3-2|TRBJ1-5|.|.
TGTGCCAGCAGCCAAGATCTGGCGGGGGGGCAGCCCCAGCATTTT
CASSQDLAGGQPQHF
>TRBV3-1/TRBV3-2|TRBJ1-1|.|.
TGTGCCAGCAGCCAAGATTCCCAGTCTTGGGGCCGGAACACTGAAGCTTTCTTT
CASSQDSQSWGRNTEAFF
>TRBV6-5|TRBJ1-1|.|.
TGTGCCAGCACCGTCTCGGGGGAGAACACTGAAGCTTTCTTT
CASTVSGENTEAFF
>TRBV3-1/TRBV3-2|TRBJ2-4|TRBD1|.
TGTGCCAGTCAGCCGACAGGGGATAAAAACATTCAGTACTTC
CASQPTGDKNIQYF
>TRBV6-5|TRBJ1-2|TRBD1|.
TGTGCCAGCAGTTACGGGGACAGTTTAGGCTATGGCTACACCTTC
CASSYGDSLGYGYTF
>TRBV7-2|TRBJ1-3|.|.
TGTGCCGAGTTTGACTCTGGAAACACCATATATTTT
CAEFDSGNTIYF
>TRBV28|TRBJ1-5|.|.
TGTGCCAGCAGTTCCCGGGGGACGAGCCGCAATCAGCCCCAGCATTTT
CASSSRGTSRNQPQHF
>TRBV28|TRBJ1-2|.|.
TGTGCCACAAGAAGGGCCCCAGGGCATGGCTACACCTTC
CATRRAPGHGYTF
>TRBV29-1|TRBJ1-1|.|.
TGCAGCGGGGCGAAGACAGCCCCAGGCACTGAAGCTTTCTTT
CSGAKTAPGTEAFF
>TRBV6-6|TRBJ2-3|.|.
TGTGCCAGCACCAAGGTTAGCGGAACTAGCACAGATACGCAGTATTTT
CASTKVSGTSTDTQYF
>TRBV5-6|TRBJ2-2|.|.
TGTGCCAGCAGCTTGAACAGGATGAACACCGGGGAGCTGTTTTTT
CASSLNRMNTGELFF
>TRBV2|TRBJ1-6|.|few
TGTGCCAGCAGTGATGCAGGGCAGGGATCACCCCTCCACTTT
CASSDAGQGSPLHF
>TRBV9|TRBJ2-1|.|few
TGTGCCAGCAGCGTTGACAGACCCCCCAATGAGCAGTTCTTC
CASSVDRPPNEQFF
>TRBV28|TRBJ1-1|.|once
TGTGCCAGCAGTTTACTGGGCAGTGGCACTGAAGCTTTCTTT
CASSLLGSGTEAFF
>TRBV7-2|TRBJ1-3|.|.
TGTGCCAGCAGCTTAGCACAGAGAAACACCATATATTTT
CASSLAQRNTIYF
>TRBV27|TRBJ2-7|TRBD2|.
TGTGCCAGCAGTTTAGCTAGCGGGGGACCCTACGAGCAGTACTTC
CASSLASGGPYEQYF
>TRBV30|TRBJ2-3|.|.
TGTGCCTGGAGTGTACTACCGCCGAGGGGCACAGATACGCAGTATTTT
CAWSVLPPRGTDTQYF
>TRBV5-1|TRBJ1-1|TRBD1|.
TGCGCCAGCAGCTTGGGGGGACAGGCGAACACTGAAGCTTTCTTT
CASSLGGQANTEAFF
>TRBV28|TRBJ1-4|.|.
TGTGCCAGCAGTTATCAATATGAAAAACTGTTTTTT
CASSYQYEKLFF
>TRBV19|TRBJ2-2|.|.
TGTGCCAGTATGAGATGGGACATCAAACAGGACACCGGGGAGCTGTTTTTT
CASMRWDIKQDTGELFF
>TRBV6-5|TRBJ1-1|.|.
TGTGCCAGCAGTTACGCGGGTCTGAACACTGAAGCTTTCTTT
CASSYAGLNTEAFF
>TRBV28|TRBJ2-3|.|.
TGTGCCAGCGGGAGTGGGGGCACAGATACGCAGTATTTT
CASGSGGTDTQYF
>TRBV6-5|TRBJ1-4|TRBD1|.
TGTGCCAGCAGCGGACAGGGGGTTCCTAATGAAAAACTGTTTTTT
CASSGQGVPNEKLFF
>TRBV28|TRBJ2-7|.|.
TGTGCCAGCAGTTTTGCGCCGAAATACGAGCAGTACTTC
CASSFAPKYEQYF
>TRBV28|TRBJ1-2|TRBD1|.
TGTGCCAGCTCTGACGGCCGACAGGGGGCAGATGGCTACACCTTC
CASSDGRQGADGYTF
>TRBV28|TRBJ2-3|TRBD1|.
TGTGCCAGCAGTGAGACAGGGACCACAGATACGCAGTATTTT
CASSETGTTDTQYF
>TRBV6-5|TRBJ2-1|TRBD1|.
TGTGCCAGCAGTTCCACCGGGACAGGGCCCTACAATGAGCAGTTCTTC
CASSSTGTGPYNEQFF
>TRBV5-1|TRBJ2-5|TRBD2|.
TGCGCCAGCAGGGTTGGTACGGGACTAGCGGGGGGATTCCAAGAGACCCAGTACTTC
CASRVGTGLAGGFQETQYF
>TRBV25-1|TRBJ2-5|.|.
TGTGCCAGCAGTGTAGGCGGAAACCAAGAGACCCAGTACTTC
CASSVGGNQETQYF
>TRBV4-1|TRBJ1-3|TRBD1|.
TGCGCCAGCAGCCAAGCGACAGGGGGAAACTCTGGAAACACCATATATTTT
CASSQATGGNSGNTIYF
>TRBV14|TRBJ1-4|.|.
TGTGCCAGCAGCCCATTGGGACGTTCGGGAGATGAAAAACTGTTTTTT
CASSPLGRSGDEKLFF
>TRBV19|TRBJ1-5|.|.
TGTGCCAGTAGTATCTCTAGCAATCAGCCCCAGCATTTT
CASSISSNQPQHF
>TRBV7-8|TRBJ2-5|TRBD2|once
TGTGCCAGCAGCTTACAAGCGGGAGCTTTACAAGAGACCCAGTACTTC
CASSLQAGALQETQYF
>TRBV6-5|TRBJ1-3|TRBD1|.
TGTGCCAGCAGTCAACAGGGGCCCGGAAACACCATATATTTT
CASSQQGPGNTIYF
>TRBV7-9|TRBJ2-1|.|.
TGTGCCAGCAGCTTGCATAGCCCTCTAAAGTACAATGAGCAGTTCTTC
CASSLHSPLKYNEQFF
>TRBV7-9|TRBJ2-1|TRBD2|.
TGTGCCAGCAGCTTAAGGCTAGCGGGAGGGGATGAGCAGTTCTTC
CASSLRLAGGDEQFF
>TRBV3-1/TRBV3-2|TRBJ2-1|.|.
TGTGCCAGCAGCCAAGATGGTGGGAGCGCCAGGGGGGCCTACAATGAGCAGTTCTTC
CASSQDGGSARGAYNEQFF
>TRBV10-3|TRBJ2-2|.|.
TGTGCCATCAAATCCACAGAAAACACCGGGGAGCTGTTTTTT
CAIKSTENTGELFF
>TRBV30|TRBJ1-1|TRBD1|.
TGTGCCTGGAACCACAGGGGCGGCACTGAAGCTTTCTTT
CAWNHRGGTEAFF
>TRBV15|TRBJ2-2|.|.
TGTGCCACCAGCGGAGGAACAGCCAACACCGGGGAGCTGTTTTTT
CATSGGTANTGELFF
>TRBV29-1|TRBJ2-7|TRBD1|.
TGCAGCGTTGGAGTGTTCCCGGGACAGGGGGCGTACGAGCAGTACTTC
CSVGVFPGQGAYEQYF